This T cell receptor (beta chain) originates from a study of long-term antiretroviral therapy in people with HIV. Running of the v3.0 immunoSEQ assay took place at survey level. Measured with immunoSEQ multiplex PCR; TCRdb has only the in-frame clones, and not every one. The profile shows 26,000 or so clones, about 90% of them singletons. With 1 base clipped from V and 4 bases from J, the junction kept 5 bases outside the gene matches. Germline V gene lookup returns CDR1 SGHRS and CDR2 YFSETQ. This CDR3 is 14 amino acids long. The material sequenced was unsorted PBMCs, taken 2 years after starting antiretroviral therapy. The chain employs TRBV5-1 and TRBJ2-7; 7 bases line up with TRBD1. The origin of this receptor is a man aged 50 to 60 with HIV. The CDR3 nucleotides read TGCGCCAGCAGCTTGAGGGGGCACCTTTACGAGCAGTACTTC. It encodes CASSLRGHLYEQYF.